This TCR beta chain was sequenced during a study of vaccination and CD4 T cells after COVID-19. Study-wide context: The convalescent population consisted of six males and four females, two of whom were of Hispanic ethnicity.

Concerning this clonotype: Its antigen remains unidentified.

The Oncomine TCR Beta short-read assay generated sequence data from the DNA of cultured CD4+ T cells. One entry per CDR3 protein, called by TCRdb with MiXCR from the PCR reads. The sample has about 20,000 distinct CDR3 sequences, over 35% seen once; the top ten hold roughly 15%. V was clipped by 6 bases and J by 3 bases, with 9 bases between them. CDR3 length: 11 residues. Germline V gene data show CDR1 as DFQATT and CDR2 as SNEGSKA (reference sequence). Time point indicated: late sampling 161 to 241 days after vaccination in three convalescent patients. The treatment is: 10-day PBMC culture with coronavirus spike peptide pools or control peptides (ViraFEST assay). CD4+ T cells were isolated by negative selection after ten to eleven days of culture.

The V call is TRBV20-1, the J call TRBJ2-7; D is uncertain. The sequence was obtained from a human donor who had recovered from COVID-19. The sample consisted of CD4+ T cells from blood, cultured in vitro, taken about 7 months after SARS-CoV-2 vaccination. The CDR3 DNA sequence: TGCAGTGCCCAAGATATCTACGAGCAGTACTTC. Amino acid sequence: CSAQDIYEQYF.